The 3 T cell receptor beta chains in this list originate from one sample, sequenced in a study of graft-versus-host responses after intestinal transplantation. No cognate antigen is known for these TCRs. Data came from immunoSEQ multiplex PCR; TCRdb stores just in-frame clones and leaves some out. Of some 120,000 clones listed, about 92% were seen once; the top ten hold over 0.15%. Sequenced material: unstimulated CD4+ T cells sorted from spleen or lymph node cells, taken before intestinal transplant. These TCRs come from a human donor who received an intestinal transplant.

This chain links TRBV29-1 with TRBJ1-1; D remains ambiguous. This CDR3 region has 14 residues. Trimming pared 2 bases from V and 3 bases from J, leaving 13 bases between. The germline CDR1 and CDR2 sequences are SQVTM and ANQGSEA. The CDR3 DNA sequence: TGCAGCGTTGAAACCGGACGGGGTTACACTGAAGCTTTCTTT. Translated: CSVETGRGYTEAFF.

V and J are TRBV7-9 and TRBJ2-5, with D tentatively TRBD1 (7 bases). V was pared by 6 bases and J by 7 bases, with 18 bases between. The CDR3 consists of 14 residues. Per the germline V gene, CDR1 is SEHNR and CDR2 is FQNEAQ (reference sequence). The CDR3 DNA sequence: TGTGCCAGCAGTCAGGCGGGGACAGCGATGACCCAGTACTTC. Translation: CASSQAGTAMTQYF.

V usage is TRBV27 and J usage is TRBJ2-3; no definite D call. The germline V gene has CDR1 MNHEY and CDR2 SMNVEV (reference sequence). The CDR3 is made up of 15 amino acids. V lost 8 bases and J lost 0, with 15 bases in between. Here the CDR3 DNA reads TGTGCCAGCTCCACTCTAGGAACTAGCACAGATACGCAGTATTTT. Its translation is CASSTLGTSTDTQYF.